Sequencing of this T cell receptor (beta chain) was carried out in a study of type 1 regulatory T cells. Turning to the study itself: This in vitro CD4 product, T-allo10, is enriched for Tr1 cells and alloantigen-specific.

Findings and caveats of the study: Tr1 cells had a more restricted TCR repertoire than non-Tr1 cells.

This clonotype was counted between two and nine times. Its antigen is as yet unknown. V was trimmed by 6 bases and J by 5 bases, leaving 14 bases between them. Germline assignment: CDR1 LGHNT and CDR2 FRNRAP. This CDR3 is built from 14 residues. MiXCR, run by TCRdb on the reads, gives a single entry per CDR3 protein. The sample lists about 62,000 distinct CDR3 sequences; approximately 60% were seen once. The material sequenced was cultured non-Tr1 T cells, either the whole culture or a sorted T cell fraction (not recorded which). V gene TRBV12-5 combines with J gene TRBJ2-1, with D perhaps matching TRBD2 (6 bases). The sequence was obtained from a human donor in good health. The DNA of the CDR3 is TGTGCTAGTGGCCGGAGCGGGTCTAACAATGAGCAGTTCTTC. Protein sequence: CASGRSGSNNEQFF.